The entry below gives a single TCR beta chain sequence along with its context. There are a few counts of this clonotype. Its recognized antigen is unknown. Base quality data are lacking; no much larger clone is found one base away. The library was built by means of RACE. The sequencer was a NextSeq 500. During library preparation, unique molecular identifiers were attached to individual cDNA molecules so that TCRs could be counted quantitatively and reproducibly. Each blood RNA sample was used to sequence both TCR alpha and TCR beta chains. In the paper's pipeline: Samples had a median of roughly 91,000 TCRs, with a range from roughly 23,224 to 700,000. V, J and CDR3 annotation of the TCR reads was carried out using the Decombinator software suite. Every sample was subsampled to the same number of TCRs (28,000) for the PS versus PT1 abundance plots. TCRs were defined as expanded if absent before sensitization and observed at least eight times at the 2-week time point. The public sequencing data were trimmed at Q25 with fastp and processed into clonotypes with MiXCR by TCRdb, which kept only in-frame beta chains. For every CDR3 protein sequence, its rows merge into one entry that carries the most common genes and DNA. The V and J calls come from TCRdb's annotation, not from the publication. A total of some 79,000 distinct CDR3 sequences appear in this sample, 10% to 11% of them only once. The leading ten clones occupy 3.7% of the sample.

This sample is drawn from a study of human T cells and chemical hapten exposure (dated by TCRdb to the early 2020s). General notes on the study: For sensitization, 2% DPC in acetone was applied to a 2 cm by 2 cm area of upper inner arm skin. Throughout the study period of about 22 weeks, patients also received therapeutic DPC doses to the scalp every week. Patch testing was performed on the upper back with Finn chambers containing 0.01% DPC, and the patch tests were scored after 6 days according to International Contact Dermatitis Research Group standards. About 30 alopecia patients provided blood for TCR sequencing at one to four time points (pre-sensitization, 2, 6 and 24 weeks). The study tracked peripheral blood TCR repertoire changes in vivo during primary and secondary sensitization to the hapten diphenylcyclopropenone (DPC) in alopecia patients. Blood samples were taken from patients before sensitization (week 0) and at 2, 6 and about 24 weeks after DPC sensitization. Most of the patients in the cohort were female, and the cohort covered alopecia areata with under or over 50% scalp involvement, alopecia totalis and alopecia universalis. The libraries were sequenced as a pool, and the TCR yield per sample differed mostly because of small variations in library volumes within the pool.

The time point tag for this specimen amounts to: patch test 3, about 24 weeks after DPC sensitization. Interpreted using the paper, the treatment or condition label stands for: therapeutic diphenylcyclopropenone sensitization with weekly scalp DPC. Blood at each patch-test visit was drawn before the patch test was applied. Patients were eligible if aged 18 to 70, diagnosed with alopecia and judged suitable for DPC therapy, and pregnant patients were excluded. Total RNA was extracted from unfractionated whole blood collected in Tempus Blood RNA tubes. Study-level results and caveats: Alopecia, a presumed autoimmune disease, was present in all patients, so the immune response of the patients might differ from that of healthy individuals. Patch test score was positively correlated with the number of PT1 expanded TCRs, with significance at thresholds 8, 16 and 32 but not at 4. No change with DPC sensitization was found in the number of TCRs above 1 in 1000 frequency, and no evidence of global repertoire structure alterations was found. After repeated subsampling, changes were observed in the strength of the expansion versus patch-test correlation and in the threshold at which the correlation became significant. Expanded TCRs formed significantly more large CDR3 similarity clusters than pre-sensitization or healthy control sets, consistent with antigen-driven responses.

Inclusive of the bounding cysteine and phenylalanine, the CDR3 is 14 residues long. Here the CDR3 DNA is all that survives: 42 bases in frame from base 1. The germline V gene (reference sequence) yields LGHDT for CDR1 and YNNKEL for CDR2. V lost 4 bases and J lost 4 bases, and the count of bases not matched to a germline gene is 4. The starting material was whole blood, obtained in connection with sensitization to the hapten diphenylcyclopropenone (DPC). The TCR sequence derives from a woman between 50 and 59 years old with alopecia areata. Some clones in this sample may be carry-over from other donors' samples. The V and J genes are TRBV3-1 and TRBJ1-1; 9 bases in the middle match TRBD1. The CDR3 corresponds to CASSPGQGFTEAFF. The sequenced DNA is TGTGCCAGCAGCCCGGGACAGGGTTTCACTGAAGCTTTCTTT.